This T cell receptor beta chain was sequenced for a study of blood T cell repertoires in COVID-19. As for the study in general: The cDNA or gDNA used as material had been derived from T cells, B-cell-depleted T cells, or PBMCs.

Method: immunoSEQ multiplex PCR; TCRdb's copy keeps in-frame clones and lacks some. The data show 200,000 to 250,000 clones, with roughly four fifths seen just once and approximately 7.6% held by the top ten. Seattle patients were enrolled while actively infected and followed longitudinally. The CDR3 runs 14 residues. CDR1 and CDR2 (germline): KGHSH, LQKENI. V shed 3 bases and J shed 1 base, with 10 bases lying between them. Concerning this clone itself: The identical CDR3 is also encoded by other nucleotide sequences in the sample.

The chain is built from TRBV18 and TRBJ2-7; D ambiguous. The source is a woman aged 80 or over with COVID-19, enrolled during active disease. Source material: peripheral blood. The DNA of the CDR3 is TGTGCCAGCTCACCTGGGCTCCTTTCCTACGAGCAGTACTTC. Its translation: CASSPGLLSYEQYF. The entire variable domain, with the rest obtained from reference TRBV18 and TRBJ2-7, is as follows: NAGVMQNPRHLVRRRGQEARLRCSPMKGHSHVYWYRQLPEEGLKFMVYLQKENIIDESGMPKERFSAEFPKEGPSILRIQQVVRGDSAAYFCASSPGLLSYEQYFGPGTRLTVT.